This T cell receptor beta chain came from a study of T cell changes during pregnancy in multiple sclerosis. The table came from immunoSEQ multiplex PCR; TCRdb's copy has only in-frame clones and leaves some out. The sample includes approximately 83,000 clones, just under 95% of them seen just once. Germline trimming cut 7 bases from V and 4 bases from J; bases unmatched to any gene: 2. CDR1 is SNHLY and CDR2 is FYNNEI in the germline V gene. This CDR3 comprises 13 residues. The sequences come from peripheral blood, collected in the first trimester of pregnancy. The receptor's source is a female donor with multiple sclerosis, enrolled in a pregnancy study. J is TRBJ1-2 and V is TRBV2; TRBD1 aligns across 11 bases. The CDR3, as DNA: TGTGCCAGCACGGGGACAGGGGGCTATGGCTACACCTTC. The encoded protein is CASTGTGGYGYTF.